The clone carrying this T cell receptor beta chain was seen just once. The entry originates in a study of shared clonotypes between healthy human individuals. The CDR3 is 15 amino acids. Per the germline V gene, CDR1 is SGHVS and CDR2 is FNYEAQ. V lost 1 base, J lost 4 bases, and 12 bases lay in between. Assay used: immunoSEQ multiplex PCR; TCRdb lists only in-frame clones, some missing. The sample includes approximately 980,000 clones, about three quarters of them seen just once. Specimen: memory CD4+ T cells sorted from blood. Indicated subset: CD45RA-negative fraction. The receptor was isolated from a man between 18 and 35 years old in good health. V gene TRBV7-6 combines with J gene TRBJ2-3, with D perhaps matching TRBD2 (7 bases). Here the CDR3 reads CASSLVGGPPDTQYF. CDR3 in DNA: TGTGCCAGCAGCTTAGTGGGGGGGCCCCCAGATACGCAGTATTTT.